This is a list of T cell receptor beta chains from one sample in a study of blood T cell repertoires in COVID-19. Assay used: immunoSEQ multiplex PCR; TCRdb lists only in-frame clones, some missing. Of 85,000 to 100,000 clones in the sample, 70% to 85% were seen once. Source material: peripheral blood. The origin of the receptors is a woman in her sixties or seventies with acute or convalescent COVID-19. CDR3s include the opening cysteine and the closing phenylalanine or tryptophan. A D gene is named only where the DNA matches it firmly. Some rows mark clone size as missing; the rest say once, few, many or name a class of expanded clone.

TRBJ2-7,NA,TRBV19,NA,TGTGCCAGTAGTATAAGTCCCGGCGGGAACGAGCAGTACTTC,CASSISPGGNEQYF
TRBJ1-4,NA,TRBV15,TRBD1,TGTGCCACCAGCAGGACAGGGGGCGAGTACGAAAAACTGTTTTTT,CATSRTGGEYEKLFF
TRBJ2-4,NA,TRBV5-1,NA,TGCGCCAGCAGCTCCGCAGGGAGGAACATTCAGTACTTC,CASSSAGRNIQYF
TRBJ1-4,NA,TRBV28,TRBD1,TGTGCCAGCAGTCCTCGACAGGGCCCCGGTGAAAAACTGTTTTTT,CASSPRQGPGEKLFF
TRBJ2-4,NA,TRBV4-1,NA,TGCGCCAGCTACGGTCTAGCCAAAAACATTCAGTACTTC,CASYGLAKNIQYF
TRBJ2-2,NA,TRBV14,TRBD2,TGTGCCAGCAGCCCCTGGACTAGCGGGGGAGTGAACACCGGGGAGCTGTTTTTT,CASSPWTSGGVNTGELFF
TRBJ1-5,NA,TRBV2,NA,TGTGCCAGCAGTGAAGTTGGGAGGAATCAGCCCCAGCATTTT,CASSEVGRNQPQHF
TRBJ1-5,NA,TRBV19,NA,TGTGCCAGTAGTATCTCCGGGATAACAAGCAATCAGCCCCAGCATTTT,CASSISGITSNQPQHF
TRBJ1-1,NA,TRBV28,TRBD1,TGTGCCAGCAGTTTCCATGGACAGGGGGCTGACACTGAAGCTTTCTTT,CASSFHGQGADTEAFF
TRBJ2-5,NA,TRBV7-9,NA,TGTGCCAGCAGCCTCCAGACAGGATGGGAGACCCAGTACTTC,CASSLQTGWETQYF
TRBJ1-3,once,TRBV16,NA,TGTGCCAGCAGCCAATTTCAGAAAAGCTCTGGAAACACCATATATTTT,CASSQFQKSSGNTIYF
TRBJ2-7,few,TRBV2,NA,TGTGCCAGCACCTTACTCTACGAGCAGTACTTC,CASTLLYEQYF
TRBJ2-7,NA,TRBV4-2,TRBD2,TGTGCCAGCAGCCCCGGCGAACTAGCGGGATTTTACGAGCAGTACTTC,CASSPGELAGFYEQYF
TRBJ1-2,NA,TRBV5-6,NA,TGTGCCAGCAGCTTGCGAGGGTACTCCACCTACACCTTC,CASSLRGYSTYTF
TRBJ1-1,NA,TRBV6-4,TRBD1,TGTGCCAGCCGAACAGGGGGCCTGAACACTGAAGCTTTCTTT,CASRTGGLNTEAFF
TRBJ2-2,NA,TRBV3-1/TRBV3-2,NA,TGTGCCAGCAGCCAACCATTTACGGTGGCCGGGGAGCTGTTTTTT,CASSQPFTVAGELFF
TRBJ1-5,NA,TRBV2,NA,TGTGCCAGCAGTGAAGGGCGGCGTCAGCCCCAGCATTTT,CASSEGRRQPQHF
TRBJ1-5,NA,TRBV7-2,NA,TGTGCCAGCAGCTTTACCCGCGGTCAGCCCCAGCATTTT,CASSFTRGQPQHF
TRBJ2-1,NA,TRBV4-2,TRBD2,TGTGCCAGCAGCCAAGGTGGTCGACTAGCGGATTACAATGAGCAGTTCTTC,CASSQGGRLADYNEQFF
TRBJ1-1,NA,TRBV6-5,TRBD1,TGTGCCAGCAGACGCGTCGACAGGGCAGCTGAAGCTTTCTTT,CASRRVDRAAEAFF
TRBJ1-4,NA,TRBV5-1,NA,TGCGCCAGCAGCGAGAAAGATTATAATGAAAAACTGTTTTTT,CASSEKDYNEKLFF
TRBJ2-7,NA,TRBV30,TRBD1,TGTGCCTGGATTCGACAGGGGGAGTCGCGGTACGAGCAGTACTTC,CAWIRQGESRYEQYF
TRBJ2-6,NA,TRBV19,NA,TGTGCCAGTAGTATATCTGTTGTGAGTTCTGGGGCCAACGTCCTGACTTTC,CASSISVVSSGANVLTF
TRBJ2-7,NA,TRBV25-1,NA,TGTGCCAGCGCCCGACAGGAACTATACTACGAGCAGTACTTC,CASARQELYYEQYF
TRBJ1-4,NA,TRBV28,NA,TGTGCCAGCAGTTCAGGTGAAAAACTGTTTTTT,CASSSGEKLFF
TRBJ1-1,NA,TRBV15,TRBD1,TGTGCCACCACCCTAGAAAAGGGACAGGACACTGAAGCTTTCTTT,CATTLEKGQDTEAFF
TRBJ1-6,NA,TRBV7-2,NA,TGTGCCAGCAGCCCCAACTATAATTCACCCCTCCACTTT,CASSPNYNSPLHF
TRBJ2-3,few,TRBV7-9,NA,TGTGCCAGCAGCCCACGTACTGCAGATACGCAGTATTTT,CASSPRTADTQYF
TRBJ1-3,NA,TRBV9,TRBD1,TGTGCCAGCAGCCCCGGACAGGGGAGAGACACCATATATTTT,CASSPGQGRDTIYF
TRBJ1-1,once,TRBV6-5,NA,TGTGCCAGCAGGCCCTCAGGACAGAACACTGAAGCTTTCTTT,CASRPSGQNTEAFF
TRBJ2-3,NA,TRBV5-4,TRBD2,TGTGCCAGCAGCTTGCGGCGGGGGGGCCCAGATACGCAGTATTTT,CASSLRRGGPDTQYF
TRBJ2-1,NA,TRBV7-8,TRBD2,TGTGCCAGCAGCTTAAGGACTAGCGACCATGAGCAGTTCTTC,CASSLRTSDHEQFF
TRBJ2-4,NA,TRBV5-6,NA,TGTGCCAGCAGCTTCGGAGGGGTAGCCAAAAACATTCAGTACTTC,CASSFGGVAKNIQYF
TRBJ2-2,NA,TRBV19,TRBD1,TGTGCCAGTAGAATGACAGGGCGTACCGGGGAGCTGTTTTTT,CASRMTGRTGELFF
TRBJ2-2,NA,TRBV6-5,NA,TGTGCCAGCAGTTACGGCAGGGGAACCGGGGAGCTGTTTTTT,CASSYGRGTGELFF
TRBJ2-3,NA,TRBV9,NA,TGTGCCAGCAGCGTAGGAGGCCTCAGTTCAGATACGCAGTATTTT,CASSVGGLSSDTQYF
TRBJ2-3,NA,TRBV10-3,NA,TGTGCCATCAGGGGGGACACGTTCACAGATACGCAGTATTTT,CAIRGDTFTDTQYF
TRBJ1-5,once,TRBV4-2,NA,TGTGCCAGCAGCCAAGATCGTACGGCAGGGGTACAGCCCCAGCATTTT,CASSQDRTAGVQPQHF
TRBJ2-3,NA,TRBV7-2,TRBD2,TGTGCCAGCAGCCTGAGCGGGGGTACAGATACGCAGTATTTT,CASSLSGGTDTQYF
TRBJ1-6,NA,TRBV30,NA,TGTGCCTGGAGTTTATCAGGGGAATATTCACCCCTCCACTTT,CAWSLSGEYSPLHF
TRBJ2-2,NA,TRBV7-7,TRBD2,TGTGCCAGCAGCCCTCGTCCTAGCGGGGCCACCGGGGAGCTGTTTTTT,CASSPRPSGATGELFF
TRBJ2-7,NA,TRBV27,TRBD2,TGTGCCAGCAGCCCACTAGCGGGGGGGTTTTACGAGCAGTACTTC,CASSPLAGGFYEQYF
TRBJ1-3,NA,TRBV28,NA,TGTGCCAGCAGTTTTGCAGTTAACGTATATTTT,CASSFAVNVYF
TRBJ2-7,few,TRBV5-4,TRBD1,TGTGCCAGCAGCTCAGGGGGTGAATTCTCCTACGAGCAGTACTTC,CASSSGGEFSYEQYF
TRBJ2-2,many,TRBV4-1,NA,TGCGCCAGCAGTGACCAGGGAGGCGGGAACACCGGGGAGCTGTTTTTT,CASSDQGGGNTGELFF
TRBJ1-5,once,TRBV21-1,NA,TGTGCCAGCAGCAAAGTGGAGGGCTTTAGCAATCAGCCCCAGCATTTT,CASSKVEGFSNQPQHF